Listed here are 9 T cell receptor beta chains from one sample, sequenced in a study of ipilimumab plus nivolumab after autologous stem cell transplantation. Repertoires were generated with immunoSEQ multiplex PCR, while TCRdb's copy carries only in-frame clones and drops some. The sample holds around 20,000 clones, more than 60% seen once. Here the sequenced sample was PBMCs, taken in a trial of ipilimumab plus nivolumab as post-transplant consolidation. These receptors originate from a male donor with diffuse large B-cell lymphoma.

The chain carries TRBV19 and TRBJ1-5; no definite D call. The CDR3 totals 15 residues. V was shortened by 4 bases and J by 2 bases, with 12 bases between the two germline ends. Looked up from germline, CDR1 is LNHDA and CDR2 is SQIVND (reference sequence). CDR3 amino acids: CASSSPRLGNQPQHF. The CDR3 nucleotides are TGTGCCAGTAGTAGCCCCAGGTTAGGCAATCAGCCCCAGCATTTT.

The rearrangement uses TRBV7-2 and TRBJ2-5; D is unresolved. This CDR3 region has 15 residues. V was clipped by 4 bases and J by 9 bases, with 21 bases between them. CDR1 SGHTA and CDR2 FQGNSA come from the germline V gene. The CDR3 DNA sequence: TGTGCCAGCAGCTCAACCTACCGTACTTATGACGCCCAGTACTTC. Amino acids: CASSSTYRTYDAQYF.

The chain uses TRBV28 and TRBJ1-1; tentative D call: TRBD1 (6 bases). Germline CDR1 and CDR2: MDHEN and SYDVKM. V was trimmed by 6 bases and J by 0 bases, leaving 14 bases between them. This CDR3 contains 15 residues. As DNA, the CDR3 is TGTGCCAGCAGCTCCTTAGGGGGACTGAACACTGAAGCTTTCTTT. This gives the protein CASSSLGGLNTEAFF.

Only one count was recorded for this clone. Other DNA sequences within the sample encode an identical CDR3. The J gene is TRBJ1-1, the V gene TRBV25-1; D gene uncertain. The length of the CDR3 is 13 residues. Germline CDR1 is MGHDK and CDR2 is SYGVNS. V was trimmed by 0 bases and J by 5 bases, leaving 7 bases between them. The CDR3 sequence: CASSEYLGTEAFF. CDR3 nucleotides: TGTGCCAGCAGTGAATACTTGGGTACTGAAGCTTTCTTT.

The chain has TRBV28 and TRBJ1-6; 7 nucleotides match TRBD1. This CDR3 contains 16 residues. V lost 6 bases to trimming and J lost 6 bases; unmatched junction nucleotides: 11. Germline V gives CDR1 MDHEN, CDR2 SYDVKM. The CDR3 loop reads CASSPLQGPSNSPLHF. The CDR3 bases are TGTGCCAGCAGCCCCTTACAGGGGCCCTCTAATTCACCCCTCCACTTT.

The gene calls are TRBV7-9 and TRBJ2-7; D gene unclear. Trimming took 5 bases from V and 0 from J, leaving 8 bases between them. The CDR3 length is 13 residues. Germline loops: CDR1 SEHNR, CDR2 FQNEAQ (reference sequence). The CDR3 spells CASSRVGSYEQYF. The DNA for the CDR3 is TGTGCCAGCAGCCGGGTTGGCTCCTACGAGCAGTACTTC.

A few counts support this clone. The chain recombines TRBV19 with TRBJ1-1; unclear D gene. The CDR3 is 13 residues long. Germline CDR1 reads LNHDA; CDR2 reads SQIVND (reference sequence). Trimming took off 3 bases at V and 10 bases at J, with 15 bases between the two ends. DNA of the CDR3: TGTGCCAGTAGTATCCAAGCGACCCCGACAGCTTTCTTT. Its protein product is CASSIQATPTAFF.

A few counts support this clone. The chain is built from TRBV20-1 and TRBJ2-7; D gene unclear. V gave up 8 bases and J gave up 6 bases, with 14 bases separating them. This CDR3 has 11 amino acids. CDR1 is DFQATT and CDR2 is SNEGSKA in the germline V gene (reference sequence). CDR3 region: CSLLVGREQYF. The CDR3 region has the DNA TGCAGTCTGCTAGTTGGGCGCGAGCAGTACTTC.

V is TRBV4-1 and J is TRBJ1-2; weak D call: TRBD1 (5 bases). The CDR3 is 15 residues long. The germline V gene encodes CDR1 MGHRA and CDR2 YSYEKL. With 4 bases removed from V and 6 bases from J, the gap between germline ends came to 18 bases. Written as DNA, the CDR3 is TGCGCCAGCAGCCCGGGTCACGGGGGTCCGGATGGCTACACCTTC. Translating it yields CASSPGHGGPDGYTF.